This record concerns one T cell receptor (beta chain) sequence. Its matching antigen is unknown. Germline values: CDR1 SGDLS, CDR2 YYNGEE. CDR3 length: 15 amino acids. J lost 2 bases, V lost 4 bases, and 7 bases had no gene match. The data originate from a study of cytomegalovirus exposure and HLA in healthy donors. Looking at the study overall: Unique TCRs from HLA-typed donors, about 85 million of them, were held in an early data release. Out of around 360 genotyped donors, roughly 83% belonged to the Caucasian-associated ancestry cluster.

Notes on the study in general: TCR beta V segments were, for the most part, productive about 87% or about 30% of the time in an earlier analysis. Researchers counted around 180 TCR beta chains as cytomegalovirus-associated.

The PCR used 60 Vbeta and 13 Jbeta primers. Produced via immunoSEQ multiplex PCR; TCRdb's table is partial and in-frame only. Of 90,000 to 100,000 clones detected, about two thirds appear once; the ten largest clones hold roughly 2.5%. Sequencing input: PBMCs. This receptor was taken from a man in his forties or fifties in good health and CMV-seronegative. J is TRBJ2-7 and V is TRBV9; 9 nucleotides match TRBD2. This CDR3 reads CASSFSGSETYEQYF. The CDR3 DNA follows: TGTGCCAGCAGCTTTAGCGGGAGTGAGACCTACGAGCAGTACTTC.